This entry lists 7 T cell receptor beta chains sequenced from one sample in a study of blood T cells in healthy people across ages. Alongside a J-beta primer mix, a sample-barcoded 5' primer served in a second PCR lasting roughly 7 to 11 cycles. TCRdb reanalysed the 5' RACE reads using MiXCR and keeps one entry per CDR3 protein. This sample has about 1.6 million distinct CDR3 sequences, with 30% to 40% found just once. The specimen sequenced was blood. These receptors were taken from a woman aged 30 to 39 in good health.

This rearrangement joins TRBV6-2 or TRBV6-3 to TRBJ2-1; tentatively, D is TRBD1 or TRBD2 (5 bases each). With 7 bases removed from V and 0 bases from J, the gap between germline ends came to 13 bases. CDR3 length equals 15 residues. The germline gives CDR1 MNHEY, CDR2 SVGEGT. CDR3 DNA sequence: TGTGCCAGCATCGGTTCAGGGAGCTCCTACAATGAGCAGTTCTTC. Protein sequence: CASIGSGSSYNEQFF.

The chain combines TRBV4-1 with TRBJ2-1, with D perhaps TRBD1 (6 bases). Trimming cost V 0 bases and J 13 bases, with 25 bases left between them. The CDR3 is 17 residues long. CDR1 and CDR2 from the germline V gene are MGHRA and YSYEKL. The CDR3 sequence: CASSQERGGTGTDGQFF. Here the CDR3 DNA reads TGCGCCAGCAGCCAAGAGCGAGGGGGAACAGGGACCGATGGACAGTTCTTC.

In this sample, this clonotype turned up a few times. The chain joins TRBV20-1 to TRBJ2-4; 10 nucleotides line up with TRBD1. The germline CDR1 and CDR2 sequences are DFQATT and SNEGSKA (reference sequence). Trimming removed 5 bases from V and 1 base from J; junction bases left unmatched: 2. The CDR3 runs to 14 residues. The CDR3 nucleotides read TGCAGTGCTCGGGGACAGGGGGCCAAAAACATTCAGTACTTC. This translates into CSARGQGAKNIQYF.

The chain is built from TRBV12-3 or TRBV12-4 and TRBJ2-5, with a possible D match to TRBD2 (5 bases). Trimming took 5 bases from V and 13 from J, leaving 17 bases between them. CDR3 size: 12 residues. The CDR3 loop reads CASSAGTSEGYF. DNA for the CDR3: TGTGCCAGCAGTGCCGGCACGTCTGAGGGGTACTTC.

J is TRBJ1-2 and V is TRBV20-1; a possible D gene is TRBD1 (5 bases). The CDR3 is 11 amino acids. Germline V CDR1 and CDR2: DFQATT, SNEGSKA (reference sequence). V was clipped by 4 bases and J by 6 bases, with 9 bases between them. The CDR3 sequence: CSANPRDGYTF. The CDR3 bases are TGCAGTGCTAATCCCAGGGATGGCTACACCTTC.

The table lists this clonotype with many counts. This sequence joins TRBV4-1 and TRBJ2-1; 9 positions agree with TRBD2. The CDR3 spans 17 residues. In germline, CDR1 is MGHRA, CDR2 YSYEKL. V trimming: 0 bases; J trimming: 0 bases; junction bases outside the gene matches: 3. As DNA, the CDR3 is TGCGCCAGCAGCCAAGATCCTAGCGGGAACTCCTACAATGAGCAGTTCTTC. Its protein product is CASSQDPSGNSYNEQFF.

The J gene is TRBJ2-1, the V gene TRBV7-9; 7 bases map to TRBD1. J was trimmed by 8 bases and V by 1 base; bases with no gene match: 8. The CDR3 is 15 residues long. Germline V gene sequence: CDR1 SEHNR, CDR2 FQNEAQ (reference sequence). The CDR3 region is CASSLDVSGGHEQFF. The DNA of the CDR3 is TGTGCCAGCAGCTTAGACGTCTCAGGGGGTCATGAGCAGTTCTTC.